The table lists the clone carrying this T cell receptor beta chain with many counts. Its antigen is as yet unknown. This sample was included in a study of neurological immune-mediated disorders. Findings and limits, study-wide: The study found no CDR3 amino acid sequences shared by expanded clones across subjects, suggesting private repertoires in all groups.

Time point noted: longitudinal time-point 1 (baseline). 5'RACE generated cDNA with 10-nucleotide random UMIs. TCRdb re-analysed the 5' RACE reads in MiXCR, keeping a single row per CDR3 protein. The sample has about 60,000 distinct CDR3 sequences; around 11% are singletons. The sequenced sample consisted of PBMCs. The sequence was collected from a male donor with HTLV-1-associated myelopathy (HAM/TSP).

The CDR3 nucleotides are TGTGCCATCAGAGGGACAGGGATGAACACTGAAGCTTTCTTT. It is translated as CAIRGTGMNTEAFF. The chain joins TRBV10-3 to TRBJ1-1; 9 nucleotides agree with TRBD1. The CDR3 contains 14 residues. Germline V gives CDR1 ENHRY, CDR2 SYGVKD. The J segment lost 0 bases and the V segment lost 6 bases, leaving 2 bases of the junction unmatched.